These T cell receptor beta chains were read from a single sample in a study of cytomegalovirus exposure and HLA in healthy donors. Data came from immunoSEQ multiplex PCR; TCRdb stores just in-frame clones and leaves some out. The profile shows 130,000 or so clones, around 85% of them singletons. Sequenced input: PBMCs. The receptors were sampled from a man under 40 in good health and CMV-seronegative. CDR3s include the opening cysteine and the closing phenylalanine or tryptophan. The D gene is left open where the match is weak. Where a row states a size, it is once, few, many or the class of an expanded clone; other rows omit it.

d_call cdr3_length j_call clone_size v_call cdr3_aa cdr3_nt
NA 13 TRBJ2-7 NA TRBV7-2 CASSLVGGREQYF TGTGCCAGCAGCTTAGTCGGGGGAAGGGAGCAGTACTTC
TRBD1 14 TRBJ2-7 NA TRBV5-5 CASHRPDRAHEQYF TGTGCCAGCCATAGGCCAGACAGGGCCCACGAGCAGTACTTC
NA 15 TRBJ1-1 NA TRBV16 CASSQSRVADTEAFF TGTGCCAGCAGCCAATCGAGGGTAGCGGACACTGAAGCTTTCTTT
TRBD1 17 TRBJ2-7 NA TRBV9 CASSVAPPGQGAYEQYF TGTGCCAGCAGCGTAGCCCCGCCGGGACAGGGGGCCTACGAGCAGTACTTC
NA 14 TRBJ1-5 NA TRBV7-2 CASSLQGSNQPQHF TGTGCCAGCAGCCTACAGGGTAGCAATCAGCCCCAGCATTTT
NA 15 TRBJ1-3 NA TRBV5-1 CASSLGGRDENTIYF TGCGCCAGCAGCTTGGGAGGCAGGGATGAAAACACCATATATTTT
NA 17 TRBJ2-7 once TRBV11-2 CASSLGPQARRGYEQYF TGTGCCAGCAGCCTAGGGCCGCAGGCTCGGAGGGGCTACGAGCAGTACTTC
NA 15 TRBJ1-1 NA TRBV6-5 CASSYLGSGGSEAFF TGTGCCAGCAGTTACTTAGGCAGCGGGGGTTCCGAAGCTTTCTTT
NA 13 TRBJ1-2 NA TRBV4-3 CASSQGTGDGYTF TGCGCCAGCAGCCAAGGGACGGGGGATGGCTACACCTTC
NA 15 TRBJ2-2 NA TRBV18 CASSTPSSDTGELFF TGTGCCAGCTCCACTCCCTCATCGGACACCGGGGAGCTGTTTTTT
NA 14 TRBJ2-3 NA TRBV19 CASAMRGPTDTQYF TGTGCCAGTGCCATGCGGGGGCCCACAGATACGCAGTATTTT
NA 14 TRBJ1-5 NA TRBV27 CASSFKGINQPQHF TGTGCCAGCAGTTTCAAGGGGATCAATCAGCCCCAGCATTTT
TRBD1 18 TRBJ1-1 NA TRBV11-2 CASSHFKAPQGGYGGAFF TGTGCCAGCAGCCACTTTAAGGCCCCCCAAGGGGGCTATGGGGGAGCTTTCTTT
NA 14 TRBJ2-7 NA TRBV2 CASSEWGQSYEQYF TGTGCCAGCAGTGAATGGGGCCAATCCTACGAGCAGTACTTC
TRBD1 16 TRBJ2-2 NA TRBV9 CASSARQGAYTGELFF TGTGCCAGCAGCGCCCGACAGGGGGCCTACACTGGGGAGCTGTTTTTT
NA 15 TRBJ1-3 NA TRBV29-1 CSVDGGEGGGNTIYF TGCAGCGTTGACGGAGGGGAAGGTGGGGGAAACACCATATATTTT
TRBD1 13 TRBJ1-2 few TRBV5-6 CASSSGQGYGYTF TGTGCCAGCAGCTCCGGACAGGGGTATGGCTACACCTTC
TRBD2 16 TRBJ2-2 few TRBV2 CASSERSIRGAGELFF TGTGCCAGCAGTGAACGATCTATCCGGGGGGCCGGGGAGCTGTTTTTT
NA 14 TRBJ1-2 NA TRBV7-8 CASSLGGAGYGYTF TGTGCCAGCAGCTTAGGAGGGGCGGGATATGGCTACACCTTC
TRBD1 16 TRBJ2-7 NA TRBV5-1 CASSLGTGGQTYEQYF TGCGCCAGCAGCTTGGGAACAGGGGGGCAGACCTACGAGCAGTACTTC
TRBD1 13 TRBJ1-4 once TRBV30 CAWGDRQNEKLFF TGTGCCTGGGGGGACAGACAGAATGAAAAACTGTTTTTT
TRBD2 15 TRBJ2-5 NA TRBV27 CASSFLRAGGETQYF TGTGCCAGCAGTTTTTTACGGGCGGGGGGCGAGACCCAGTACTTC
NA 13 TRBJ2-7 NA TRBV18 CASSTGSDYEQYF TGTGCCAGCTCAACAGGGTCGGACTACGAGCAGTACTTC
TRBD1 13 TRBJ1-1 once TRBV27 CASRTGTGTEAFF TGTGCCAGCCGGACAGGGACGGGGACTGAAGCTTTCTTT
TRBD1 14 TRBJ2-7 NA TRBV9 CASSSQTGTSEQYF TGTGCCAGCAGCTCCCAGACAGGGACAAGCGAGCAGTACTTC
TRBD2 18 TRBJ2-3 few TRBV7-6 CASSLWTSGGAFTDTQYF TGTGCCAGCAGCCTTTGGACTAGCGGGGGGGCCTTTACAGATACGCAGTATTTT
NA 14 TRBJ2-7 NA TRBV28 CASSLQGRAYEQYF TGTGCCAGCAGTTTGCAAGGCAGGGCCTACGAGCAGTACTTC
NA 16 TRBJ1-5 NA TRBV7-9 CASSYLGEGSNQPQHF TGTGCCAGCAGCTACTTGGGGGAGGGATCCAATCAGCCCCAGCATTTT
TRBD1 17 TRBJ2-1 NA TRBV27 CASSLGPGTGILDEQFF TGTGCCAGCAGTTTGGGCCCCGGGACAGGGATACTCGATGAGCAGTTCTTC
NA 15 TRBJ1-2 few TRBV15 CATSRDPGGGYGYTF TGTGCCACCAGCAGAGACCCCGGGGGAGGCTATGGCTACACCTTC
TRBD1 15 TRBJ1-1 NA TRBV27 CASSSRQGRVTEAFF TGTGCCAGCAGTTCCCGACAGGGGAGAGTCACTGAAGCTTTCTTT
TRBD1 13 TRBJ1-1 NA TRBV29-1 CSVGQGVVTEAFF TGCAGCGTTGGTCAGGGGGTGGTCACTGAAGCTTTCTTT
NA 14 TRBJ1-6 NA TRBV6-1 CASKVRGSSSPLHF TGTGCCAGCAAGGTCAGGGGAAGTAGTTCACCCCTCCACTTT
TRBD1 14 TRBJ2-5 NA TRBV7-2 CASSLGTATETQYF TGTGCCAGCAGCCTTGGGACAGCCACCGAGACCCAGTACTTC
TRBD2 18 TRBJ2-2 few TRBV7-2 CASSPSPGLASNTGELFF TGTGCCAGCAGCCCGTCCCCGGGACTAGCGAGTAACACCGGGGAGCTGTTTTTT
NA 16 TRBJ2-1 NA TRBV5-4 CASSQHSGSSYNEQFF TGTGCCAGCAGCCAGCATAGCGGCAGCTCCTACAATGAGCAGTTCTTC
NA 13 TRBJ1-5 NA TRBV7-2 CAGSREPNQPQHF TGTGCCGGCAGCCGGGAGCCCAATCAGCCCCAGCATTTT
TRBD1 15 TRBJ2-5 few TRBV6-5 CASSYTAGTEETQYF TGTGCCAGCAGTTACACTGCCGGGACAGAAGAGACCCAGTACTTC
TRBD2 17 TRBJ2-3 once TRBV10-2 CASSPVGGGTLTDTQYF TGCGCCAGCAGTCCCGTCGGCGGGGGGACGCTCACAGATACGCAGTATTTT
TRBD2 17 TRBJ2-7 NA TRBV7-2 CASSRVGGGASQYEQYF TGTGCCAGCAGCCGAGTGGGCGGGGGGGCCTCTCAATACGAGCAGTACTTC
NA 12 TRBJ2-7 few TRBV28 CASFTGFSEQYF TGTGCCAGCTTCACGGGGTTTAGCGAGCAGTACTTC
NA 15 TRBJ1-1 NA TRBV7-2 CASSSWGGLNTEAFF TGTGCCAGCAGCTCTTGGGGGGGGCTGAACACTGAAGCTTTCTTT
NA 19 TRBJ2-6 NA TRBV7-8 CASSFNSGFGTSGANVLTF TGTGCCAGCAGCTTTAATTCCGGGTTCGGCACCTCTGGGGCCAACGTCCTGACTTTC
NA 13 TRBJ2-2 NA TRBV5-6 CASSPTGTGELFF TGTGCCAGCAGCCCGACAGGTACCGGGGAGCTGTTTTTT
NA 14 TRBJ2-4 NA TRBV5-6 CASSGDSRENSQYF TGTGCCAGCAGCGGGGATTCGAGGGAAAACAGTCAGTACTTC
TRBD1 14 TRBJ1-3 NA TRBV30 CAWRSGTGFFTIYF TGTGCCTGGAGGTCGGGGACAGGCTTCTTCACCATATATTTT